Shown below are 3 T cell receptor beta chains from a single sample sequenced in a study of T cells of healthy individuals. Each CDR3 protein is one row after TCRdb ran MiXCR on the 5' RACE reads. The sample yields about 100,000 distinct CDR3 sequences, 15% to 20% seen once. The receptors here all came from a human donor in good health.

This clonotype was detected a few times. The DNA for the CDR3 is TGCAGTGCAGCCCCTAGCGGCGAGCAGTACTTC. This sequence encodes CSAAPSGEQYF. The chain combines TRBV20-1 with TRBJ2-7, with TRBD2 identical over 7 bases. The V gene's germline CDR1 is DFQATT and CDR2 SNEGSKA (reference sequence). The V segment lost 6 bases and the J segment 6 bases; nucleotides outside the gene matches: 5. The CDR3 is made up of 11 amino acids.

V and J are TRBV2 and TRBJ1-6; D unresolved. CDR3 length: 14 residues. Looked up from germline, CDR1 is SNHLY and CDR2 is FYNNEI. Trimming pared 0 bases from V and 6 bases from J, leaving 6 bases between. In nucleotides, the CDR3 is TGTGCCAGCAGTGAAGCGCGGGGTAATTCACCCCTCCACTTT. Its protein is CASSEARGNSPLHF.

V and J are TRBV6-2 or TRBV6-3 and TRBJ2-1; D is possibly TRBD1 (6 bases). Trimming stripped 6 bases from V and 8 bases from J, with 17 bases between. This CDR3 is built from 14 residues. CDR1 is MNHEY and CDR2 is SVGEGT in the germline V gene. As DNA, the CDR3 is TGTGCCAGCAGCCGGACGCAGGGGAGAGATGAGCAGTTCTTC. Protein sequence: CASSRTQGRDEQFF.